This entry is about one TCR beta chain. This entry belongs to a study of cytomegalovirus exposure and HLA in healthy donors. V was pared by 4 bases and J by 4 bases, with 3 bases of the junction left unmatched. CDR1 and CDR2 (germline): SEHNR, FQNEAQ (reference sequence). This CDR3 is built from 15 residues. 60 Vbeta and 13 Jbeta primers were used in PCR. TCRdb keeps only in-frame clones here, not all; method: immunoSEQ multiplex PCR. The sample shows about 38,000 clones, over 65% of them seen only once. This sequence was found in a man in his fifties or sixties in good health and CMV-seropositive. Source material: PBMCs. V usage is TRBV7-9 and J usage is TRBJ2-1, with 11 bases lining up with TRBD2. CDR3 loop: CASSSRLAGYNEQFF. DNA of the CDR3: TGTGCCAGCAGCTCTCGACTAGCGGGGTACAATGAGCAGTTCTTC.